The clone carrying this T cell receptor beta chain was counted ten times or more. With 11 bases clipped from V and 2 bases from J, the junction kept 10 bases outside the gene matches. The CDR3 covers 15 residues. The data are from a study of metastatic and nonmetastatic thyroid tumors. Study details: Patients with malignant and benign thyroid disease provided blood and tumor or nodule tissue, whose repertoires were compared.

The entire patient cohort was treatment-naive prior to thyroid surgery. In the original workflow: For papillary thyroid cancer, a distant-metastasis classifier was constructed from CDR3 differences observed across clinicopathological groups. TCRdb reprocessed the PCR reads via MiXCR. The V and J calls were determined by TCRdb, not by the authors. Of about 24,000 clones listed, approximately 20% are singletons. The sample comprised blood. The V gene is TRBV12-3 or TRBV12-4, the J gene TRBJ2-2; 8 nucleotides match TRBD1. This TCR derives from a female donor with papillary thyroid cancer or a benign thyroid nodule (not recorded which). Some clones in this sample may be carry-over from other donors' samples. CDR3 region: CASQTGTGNTGELFF. In DNA, the CDR3 is TGTGCCTCCCAGACCGGGACAGGTAACACCGGGGAGCTGTTTTTT.